The entry that follows covers one T cell receptor beta chain sequence. These data come from a study of cytomegalovirus exposure and HLA in healthy donors. Primers: 60 Vbeta forward and 13 Jbeta reverse. Clones were sequenced by immunoSEQ multiplex PCR, and TCRdb holds only the in-frame ones, with some missing. The data show 130,000 or so clones, approximately 82% seen once. This receptor was identified in a man aged 40-49 years in good health and CMV-seronegative. The sample consisted of PBMCs.

The CDR3, as DNA: TGTGCCAGCAGCCCGGCCCAGGGGTCCACTGAAGCTTTCTTT. It yields the protein CASSPAQGSTEAFF. This chain connects TRBV21-1 to TRBJ1-1; the table's TRBD1 call for D was not verified on the DNA. TRBV21-1 is a listed pseudogene. The CDR3 contains 14 residues.